This TCR beta chain was observed in a study of early T cells in non-severe SARS-CoV-2 infection. Study conclusions and caveats: In VDJdb matching, anti-spike CD8 responses were favored while private and CD4 specificities went missing.

Each single cDNA molecule received a unique molecular identifier. TCRdb reprocessed the 5' RACE reads with MiXCR, giving one entry per CDR3 protein. Here the sample spans fewer than 100,000 distinct CDR3 sequences, roughly 6% being singletons. V lost 0 bases to trimming and J lost 5 bases; unmatched junction nucleotides: 7. This CDR3 has 16 residues. CDR1 and CDR2 from the germline V gene are SGHKS and YYEKEE (reference sequence). To note about this clonotype: Its target is not known.

The TCR comes from an adult who was a healthcare worker with PCR-confirmed SARS-CoV-2 infection or an uninfected control (not recorded which). The rearrangement joins TRBV5-5 to TRBJ1-5; TRBD1 matches 8 bases. Source material: whole blood. The CDR3 is CASSLEAGGSYQPQHF. DNA of the CDR3: TGTGCCAGCAGCTTGGAAGCAGGGGGCTCATATCAGCCCCAGCATTTT.